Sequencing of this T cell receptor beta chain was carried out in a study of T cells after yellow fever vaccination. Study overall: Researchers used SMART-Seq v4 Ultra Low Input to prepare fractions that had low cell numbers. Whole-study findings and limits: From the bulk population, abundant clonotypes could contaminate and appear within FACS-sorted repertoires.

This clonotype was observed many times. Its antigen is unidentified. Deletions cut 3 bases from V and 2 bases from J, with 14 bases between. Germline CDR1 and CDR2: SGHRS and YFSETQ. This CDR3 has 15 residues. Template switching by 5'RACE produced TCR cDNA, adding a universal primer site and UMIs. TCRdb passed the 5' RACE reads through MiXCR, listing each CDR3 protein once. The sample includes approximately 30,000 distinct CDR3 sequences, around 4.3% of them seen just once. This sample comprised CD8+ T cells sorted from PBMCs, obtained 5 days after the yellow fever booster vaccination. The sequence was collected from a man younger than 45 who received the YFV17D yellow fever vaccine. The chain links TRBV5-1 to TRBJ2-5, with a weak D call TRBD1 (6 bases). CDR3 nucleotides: TGCGCCAGCAGCTCCGAATGGGACATACAAGAGACCCAGTACTTC. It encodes CASSSEWDIQETQYF.